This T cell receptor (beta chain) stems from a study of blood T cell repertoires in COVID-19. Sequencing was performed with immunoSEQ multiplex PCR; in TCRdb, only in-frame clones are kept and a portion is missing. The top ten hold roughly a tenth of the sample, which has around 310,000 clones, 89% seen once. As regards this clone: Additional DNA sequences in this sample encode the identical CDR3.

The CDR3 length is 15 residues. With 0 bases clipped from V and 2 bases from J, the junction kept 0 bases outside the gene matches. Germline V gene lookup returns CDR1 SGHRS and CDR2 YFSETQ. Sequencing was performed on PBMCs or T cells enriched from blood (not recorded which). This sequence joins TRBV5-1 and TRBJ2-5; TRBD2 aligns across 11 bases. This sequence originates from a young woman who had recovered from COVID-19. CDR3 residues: CASSLGLAGQETQYF. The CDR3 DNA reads TGCGCCAGCAGCTTGGGACTAGCGGGGCAAGAGACCCAGTACTTC.